The 10 T cell receptor beta chains reported below all come from one sample, sequenced in a study of T cells after posttransplantation cyclophosphamide. Cyclophosphamide on days +3 and +4 followed busulfan-fludarabine conditioning and a marrow graft. Generated by immunoSEQ multiplex PCR, the TCRdb table keeps only in-frame clones and is missing some. Of fewer than 45,000 clones listed, approximately 78% are singletons. The sample was CD4+ T cells sorted from blood, taken roughly 1,900 days after a stem cell transplant with posttransplant cyclophosphamide. The receptors originated from a female patient in her 40s who received an allogeneic stem cell transplant from a related donor, was CMV-positive, and had no GVHD. Some T cells may arise from the graft donor.

The chain has TRBV2 and TRBJ2-7, with D possibly TRBD1 on 5 matching bases. Between the trimmed V and J ends, which lost 6 bases and 2 bases, there was a span of 8 bases. The CDR3 has 12 amino acids. Germline V gene data show CDR1 as SNHLY and CDR2 as FYNNEI. CDR3: CASRQDPYEQYF. The CDR3 nucleotides are TGTGCCAGCAGACAGGACCCCTACGAGCAGTACTTC.

This clone was observed once. The V gene is TRBV5-1, the J gene TRBJ2-7; 7 positions match TRBD1. This CDR3 contains 16 residues. V shed 2 bases and J 0 bases; nucleotides not matched to a gene: 8. Germline CDR1 and CDR2: SGHRS and YFSETQ. The CDR3 nucleotides are TGCGCCAGCAGCTTAGGACAGGCCCGCAGCTCCTACGAGCAGTACTTC. As protein: CASSLGQARSSYEQYF.

This chain joins TRBV6-1 and TRBJ1-3; 7 bases are shared with TRBD1. Per the germline V gene, CDR1 is MNHNS and CDR2 is SASEGT. V lost 10 bases and J lost 0; bases outside the gene matches: 6. The length of the CDR3 is 14 residues. The CDR3 DNA is TGTGCCACAAGACAGGGCCACTCTGGAAACACCATATATTTT. The encoded protein is CATRQGHSGNTIYF.

The chain recombines TRBV4-1 with TRBJ2-7; 8 bases agree with TRBD1. Germline V CDR1 and CDR2: MGHRA, YSYEKL. With V trimmed by 1 base and J by 2 bases, 4 bases remained unmatched. The CDR3 sequence is 15 residues long. CDR3 residues: CASSQGDRGPYEQYF. The CDR3 DNA sequence: TGCGCCAGCAGCCAAGGCGACAGGGGCCCCTACGAGCAGTACTTC.

This clone occurred once. V usage is TRBV2 and J usage is TRBJ1-5; D might be TRBD1 (5 bases). The V gene's germline CDR1 is SNHLY and CDR2 FYNNEI. The length of the CDR3 is 15 residues. With 6 bases removed from V and 2 bases from J, the gap between germline ends came to 14 bases. DNA for the CDR3: TGTGCCAGCAGCCCGACAGCCTGGGGCAATCAGCCCCAGCATTTT. As protein: CASSPTAWGNQPQHF. Variable domain in full (rest from reference TRBV2 and TRBJ1-5): EPEVTQTPSHQVTQMGQEVILRCVPISNHLYFYWYRQILGQKVEFLVSFYNNEISEKSEIFDDQFSVERPDGSNFTLKIRSTKLEDSAMYFCASSPTAWGNQPQHFGDGTRLSIL.

The V and J genes are TRBV28 and TRBJ1-2; D not certain. CDR3 size: 14 residues. The V end lost 3 bases, the J end lost 4 bases, and 12 bases lay between the germline ends. Looked up from germline, CDR1 is MDHEN and CDR2 is SYDVKM. The CDR3 is CASSFPPGIYGYTF. The DNA for the CDR3 is TGTGCCAGCAGTTTCCCCCCGGGGATCTATGGCTACACCTTC.

The gene calls are TRBV7-2 and TRBJ1-3, with unresolved D. The CDR3 spans 16 residues. From germline, CDR1 is SGHTA and CDR2 FQGNSA. V was pared by 4 bases and J by 2 bases, with 15 bases between. CDR3 protein: CASSSWSGVAGNTIYF. The CDR3 DNA sequence: TGTGCCAGCAGCTCCTGGTCCGGGGTGGCTGGAAACACCATATATTTT.

The chain recombines TRBV5-4 with TRBJ1-2; 12 bases line up with TRBD1. J lost 4 bases, V lost 3 bases, and 4 bases had no gene match. Looked up from germline, CDR1 is SGHNT and CDR2 is YYREEE (reference sequence). CDR3 size: 15 residues. The CDR3 region has the DNA TGTGCCAGCAGCTCACCGGGACAGGGGGCCTATGGCTACACCTTC. It encodes CASSSPGQGAYGYTF.

The rearrangement uses TRBV18 and TRBJ2-3; TRBD2 agrees at 8 bases. CDR1 KGHSH and CDR2 LQKENI come from the germline V gene. The junction had 7 bases not matched to a gene; V was cut back by 5 bases and J by 6 bases. This CDR3 contains 14 residues. The DNA of the CDR3 is TGTGCCAGCTCAGCTGGACTAGCTTACGATACGCAGTATTTT. Translated, it gives CASSAGLAYDTQYF.

The gene calls are TRBV9 and TRBJ2-1, with TRBD1 identical over 8 bases. V shed 6 bases and J 3 bases; nucleotides not matched to a gene: 11. The CDR3 covers 16 residues. The germline V gene encodes CDR1 SGDLS and CDR2 YYNGEE. The DNA for the CDR3 is TGTGCCAGCAACAGTCAGGGGGCAATCTTCTACAATGAGCAGTTCTTC. This codes for CASNSQGAIFYNEQFF.